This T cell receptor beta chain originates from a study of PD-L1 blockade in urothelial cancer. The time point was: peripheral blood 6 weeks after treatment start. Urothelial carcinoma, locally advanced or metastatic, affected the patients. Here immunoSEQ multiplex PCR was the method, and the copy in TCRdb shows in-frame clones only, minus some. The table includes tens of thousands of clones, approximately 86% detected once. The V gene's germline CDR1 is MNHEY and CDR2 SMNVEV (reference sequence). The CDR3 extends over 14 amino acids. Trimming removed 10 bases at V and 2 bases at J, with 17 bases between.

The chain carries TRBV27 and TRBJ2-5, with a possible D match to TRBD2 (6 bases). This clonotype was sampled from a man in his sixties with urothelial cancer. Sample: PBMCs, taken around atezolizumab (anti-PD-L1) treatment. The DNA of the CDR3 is TGTGCCACGGCCGATAGCGGAACTCAAGAGACCCAGTACTTC. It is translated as CATADSGTQETQYF.